One and the same sample provided the 15 T cell receptor beta chains below, sequenced in a study of PD-1 blockade in classical Hodgkin lymphoma. Profiling relied on immunoSEQ multiplex PCR, and the TCRdb table lists in-frame clones only, not all of them. The table records under 30,000 clones, 70% to 85% of them present only once. Each patient relapsed following autologous stem cell transplantation, and prior brentuximab vedotin exposure differed. Sequences were derived from peripheral blood mononuclear cells (PBMCs), sampled before the second cycle of nivolumab. The receptors shown here come from a human donor with classical Hodgkin lymphoma.

The V and J genes are TRBV5-1 and TRBJ2-1; 12 bases line up with TRBD1. Unmatched junction bases numbered 2, after V lost 3 bases and J lost 7 bases. CDR1 and CDR2 (germline): SGHRS, YFSETQ. This CDR3 has 14 amino acids. The CDR3 nucleotides read TGCGCCAGCAGCTCGGGACAGGGGGCTAATGAGCAGTTCTTC. The encoded protein is CASSSGQGANEQFF.

This rearrangement joins TRBV2 to TRBJ2-1, with a weak D call TRBD1 (8 bases). The V gene's germline CDR1 is SNHLY and CDR2 FYNNEI. The CDR3 loop spans 14 amino acids. Deletions cut 6 bases from V and 5 bases from J, with 14 bases between. Written as DNA, the CDR3 is TGTGCCAGCAGGCACAGGGGGGGAAACAATGAGCAGTTCTTC. As protein: CASRHRGGNNEQFF.

In DNA form, the CDR3 reads TGTGCCAGCAGCGTAGAGGGTTCCCAAAGGGGGACAGATACGCAGTATTTT. Translated, it gives CASSVEGSQRGTDTQYF. The chain carries TRBV9 and TRBJ2-3; tentatively, D is TRBD1 (6 bases). The V gene lost 0 bases and the J gene lost 3 bases, with 17 bases spanning the gap. This CDR3 contains 17 residues. Germline-derived CDR1 and CDR2 are SGDLS and YYNGEE.

CDR3 residues: CASSAVTGTGPYEQYF. CDR3 DNA sequence: TGTGCCAGCAGCGCAGTGACCGGGACAGGGCCCTACGAGCAGTACTTC. The chain is built from TRBV9 and TRBJ2-7, with TRBD1 matching 9 bases. The CDR3 is 16 amino acids. The V segment lost 3 bases and the J segment 2 bases; nucleotides outside the gene matches: 9. Germline CDR1 and CDR2: SGDLS and YYNGEE.

This rearrangement joins TRBV18 to TRBJ2-1, with 14 bases identical to TRBD2. The CDR3 sequence is 16 residues long. J was trimmed by 7 bases and V by 0 bases; bases with no gene match: 2. Germline-derived CDR1 and CDR2 are KGHSH and LQKENI. The CDR3 region is CASSPPGLAGVNEQFF. The CDR3, as DNA: TGTGCCAGCTCACCACCGGGACTAGCGGGGGTGAATGAGCAGTTCTTC.

The genes are TRBV5-1 and TRBJ2-3, with TRBD2 matching over 11 bases. The CDR3 length is 17 residues. J gave up 2 bases and V 0 bases, and 5 bases lay outside the gene matches. The germline gives CDR1 SGHRS, CDR2 YFSETQ. CDR3 DNA sequence: TGCGCCAGCAGCTTGGGGCTAGCGGGGGGATCCACAGATACGCAGTATTTT. Translation gives CASSLGLAGGSTDTQYF. The full variable domain, in which reference TRBV5-1 and TRBJ2-3 provide the parts outside the CDR3, is KAGVTQTPRYLIKTRGQQVTLSCSPISGHRSVSWYQQTPGQGLQFLFEYFSETQRNKGNFPGRFSGRQFSNSRSEMNVSTLELGDSALYLCASSLGLAGGSTDTQYFGPGTRLTVL.

V and J are TRBV7-3 and TRBJ2-7; TRBD2 agrees at 7 bases. This CDR3 has 14 amino acids. V gave up 5 bases and J gave up 2 bases; unmatched junction bases: 6. Germline CDR1 reads SGHTA; CDR2 reads FQGTGA. CDR3 nucleotide sequence: TGTGCCAGCAGCATGGGGACTATACCCTACGAGCAGTACTTC. This sequence encodes CASSMGTIPYEQYF.

V gene TRBV21-1 combines with J gene TRBJ2-3; the D call TRBD2 from the table was never checked on the DNA. TRBV21-1 has pseudogene status. This CDR3 has 19 residues. The CDR3 loop reads CASRTVQPNGGASTDTQYF. DNA of the CDR3: TGTGCCAGCAGAACGGTACAGCCGAACGGGGGGGCTAGCACAGATACGCAGTATTTT.

This clone has only a few counts. V usage is TRBV6-5 and J usage is TRBJ2-7, with D unresolved. This CDR3 comprises 13 residues. The germline V gene has CDR1 MNHEY and CDR2 SVGAGI. The germline V and J ends were trimmed by 0 bases and 6 bases, with 9 bases remaining between them. CDR3 residues: CASSYSSVSEQYF. The CDR3 region has the DNA TGTGCCAGCAGTTACTCATCAGTGTCCGAGCAGTACTTC.

Worth noting for this clone: Other DNA variants within this sample encode the same CDR3. The CDR3 region has the DNA TGTGCCATCAGTGAGTCGACCGGGACAGGGGGCCACGAGCAGTACTTC. This codes for CAISESTGTGGHEQYF. The chain has TRBV10-3 and TRBJ2-7; 12 positions agree with TRBD1. The CDR3 covers 16 residues. Germline assignment: CDR1 ENHRY and CDR2 SYGVKD. After removal of 0 bases from V and 5 bases from J, the junction contained 5 bases not matched to a gene.

CDR3 coding DNA: TGCGCCAGCAGCCGGGACGTAGCGGGAGGGCCATACGAGCAGTACTTC. This encodes CASSRDVAGGPYEQYF. J is TRBJ2-7 and V is TRBV4-3; 11 nucleotides agree with TRBD2. The CDR3 sequence is 16 residues long. J was trimmed by 4 bases and V by 4 bases; bases with no gene match: 9. Germline V gives CDR1 LGHNA, CDR2 YSLEER.

V gene TRBV6-1 combines with J gene TRBJ2-1; D might be TRBD1 (6 bases). CDR1 is MNHNS and CDR2 is SASEGT in the germline V gene. The V end lost 4 bases, the J end lost 9 bases, and 13 bases lay between the germline ends. CDR3 length: 13 amino acids. The CDR3 reads CASSGSQGIEQFF. CDR3 DNA: TGTGCCAGCAGTGGGTCCCAGGGGATTGAGCAGTTCTTC.

This clone came up a few times. The gene calls are TRBV28 and TRBJ1-1, with 9 nucleotides matching TRBD1. This CDR3 region has 15 residues. CDR1 MDHEN and CDR2 SYDVKM come from the germline V gene. The ends lost 5 bases at V and 4 bases at J; junction bases unmatched: 8. CDR3 sequence reads: CASSPGDREITEAFF. CDR3 sequence (DNA): TGTGCCAGCAGTCCCGGGGACAGGGAAATCACTGAAGCTTTCTTT.

The V and J genes are TRBV6-1 and TRBJ2-7; unclear D gene. The CDR3 has 14 amino acids. V was shortened by 6 bases and J by 5 bases, with 17 bases between the two germline ends. Germline assignment: CDR1 MNHNS and CDR2 SASEGT. The CDR3 bases are TGTGCCAGCAGAGGGCCTTACAAGGACGACGAGCAGTACTTC. Translation: CASRGPYKDDEQYF.

Judged by abundance, this clone is medium-sized. The rearrangement joins TRBV7-7 to TRBJ2-1, with D hard to call. Germline-derived CDR1 and CDR2 are SSHAT and FNYEAQ (reference sequence). V was cut by 5 bases and J by 0 bases, with 8 bases left in between. This CDR3 has 14 amino acids. In nucleotides, the CDR3 is TGTGCCAGCAGCCCAGCGAACTCCTACAATGAGCAGTTCTTC. Its protein is CASSPANSYNEQFF.